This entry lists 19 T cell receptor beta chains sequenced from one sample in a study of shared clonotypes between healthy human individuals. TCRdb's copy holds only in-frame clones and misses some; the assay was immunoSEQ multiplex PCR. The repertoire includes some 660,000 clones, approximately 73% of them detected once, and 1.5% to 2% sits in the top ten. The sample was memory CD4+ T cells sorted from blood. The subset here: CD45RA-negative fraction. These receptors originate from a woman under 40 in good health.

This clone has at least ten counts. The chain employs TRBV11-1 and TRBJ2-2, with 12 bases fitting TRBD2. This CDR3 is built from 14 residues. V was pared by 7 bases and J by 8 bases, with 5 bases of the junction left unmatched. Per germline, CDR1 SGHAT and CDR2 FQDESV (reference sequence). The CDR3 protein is CASTRLAGEGELFF. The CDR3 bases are TGTGCCAGCACTAGACTAGCGGGAGAAGGGGAGCTGTTTTTT.

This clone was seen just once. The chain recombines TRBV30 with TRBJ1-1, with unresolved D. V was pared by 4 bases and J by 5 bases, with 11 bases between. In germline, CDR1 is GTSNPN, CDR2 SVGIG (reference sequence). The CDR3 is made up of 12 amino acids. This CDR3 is CAWNRRRTEAFF. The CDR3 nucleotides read TGTGCCTGGAATCGCAGGAGGACTGAAGCTTTCTTT. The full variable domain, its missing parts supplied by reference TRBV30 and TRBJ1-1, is SQTIHQWPATLVQPVGSPLSLECTVEGTSNPNLYWYRQAAGRGLQLLFYSVGIGQISSEVPQNLSASRPQDRQFILSSKKLLLSDSGFYLCAWNRRRTEAFFGQGTRLTVV.

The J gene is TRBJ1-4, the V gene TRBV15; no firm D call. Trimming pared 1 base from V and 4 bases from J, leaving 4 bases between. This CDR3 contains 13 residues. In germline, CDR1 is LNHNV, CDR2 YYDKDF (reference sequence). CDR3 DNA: TGTGCCACCAGCAGAGGGGTTAATGAAAAACTGTTTTTT. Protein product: CATSRGVNEKLFF.

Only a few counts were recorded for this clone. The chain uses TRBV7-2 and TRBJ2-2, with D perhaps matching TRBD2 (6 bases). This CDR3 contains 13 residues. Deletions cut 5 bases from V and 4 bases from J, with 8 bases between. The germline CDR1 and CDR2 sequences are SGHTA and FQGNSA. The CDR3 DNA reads TGTGCCAGCAGCCCTAGCGTCACCGGGGAGCTGTTTTTT. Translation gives CASSPSVTGELFF.

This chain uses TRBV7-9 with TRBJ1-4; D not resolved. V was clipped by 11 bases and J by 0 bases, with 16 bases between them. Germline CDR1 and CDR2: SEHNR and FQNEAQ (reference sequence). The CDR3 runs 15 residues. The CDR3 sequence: CAGSEEPATNEKLFF. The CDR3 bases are TGTGCCGGATCGGAGGAGCCTGCAACTAATGAAAAACTGTTTTTT.

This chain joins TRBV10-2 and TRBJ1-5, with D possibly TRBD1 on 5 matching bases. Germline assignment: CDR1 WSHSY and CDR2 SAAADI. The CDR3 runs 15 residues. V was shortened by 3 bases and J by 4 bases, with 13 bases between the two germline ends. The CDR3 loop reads CASSETGRTNQPQHF. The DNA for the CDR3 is TGCGCCAGCAGTGAAACAGGCCGTACGAATCAGCCCCAGCATTTT.

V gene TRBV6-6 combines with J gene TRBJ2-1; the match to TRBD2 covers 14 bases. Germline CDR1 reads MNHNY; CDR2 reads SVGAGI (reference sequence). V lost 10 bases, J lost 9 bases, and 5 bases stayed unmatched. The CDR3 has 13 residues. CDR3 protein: CATRLAGGGEQFF. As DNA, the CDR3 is TGTGCCACCAGACTAGCGGGAGGGGGTGAGCAGTTCTTC.

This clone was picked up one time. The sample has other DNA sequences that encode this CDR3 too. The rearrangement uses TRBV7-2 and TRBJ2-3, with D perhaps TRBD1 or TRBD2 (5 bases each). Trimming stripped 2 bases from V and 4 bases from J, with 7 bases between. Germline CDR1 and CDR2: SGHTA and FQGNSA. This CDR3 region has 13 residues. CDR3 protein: CASSLMGADTQYF. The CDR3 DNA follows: TGTGCCAGCAGCTTAATGGGGGCAGATACGCAGTATTTT. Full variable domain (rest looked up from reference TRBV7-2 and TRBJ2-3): GAGVSQSPSNKVTEKGKDVELRCDPISGHTALYWYRQSLGQGLEFLIYFQGNSAPDKSGLPSDRFSAERTGGSVSTLTIQRTQQEDSAVYLCASSLMGADTQYFGPGTRLTVL.

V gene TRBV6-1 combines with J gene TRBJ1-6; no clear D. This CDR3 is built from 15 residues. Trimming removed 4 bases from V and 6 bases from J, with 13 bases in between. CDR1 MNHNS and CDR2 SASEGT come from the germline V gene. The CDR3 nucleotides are TGTGCCAGCAGTGTCAATCCGGAACCTAATTCACCCCTCCACTTT. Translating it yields CASSVNPEPNSPLHF.

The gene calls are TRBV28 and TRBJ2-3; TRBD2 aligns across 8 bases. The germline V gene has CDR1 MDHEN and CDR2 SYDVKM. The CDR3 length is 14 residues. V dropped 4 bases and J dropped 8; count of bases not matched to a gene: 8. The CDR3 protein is CASSSGRREGTQYF. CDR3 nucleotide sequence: TGTGCCAGCAGTTCGGGGCGACGGGAGGGTACGCAGTATTTT.

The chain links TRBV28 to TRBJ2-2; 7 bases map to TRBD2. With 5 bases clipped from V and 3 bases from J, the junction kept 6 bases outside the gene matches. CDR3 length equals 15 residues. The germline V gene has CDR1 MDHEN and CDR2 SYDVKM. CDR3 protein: CASSESGTYTGELFF. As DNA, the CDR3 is TGTGCCAGCAGTGAGAGCGGGACCTACACCGGGGAGCTGTTTTTT. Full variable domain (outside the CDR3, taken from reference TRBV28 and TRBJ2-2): DVKVTQSSRYLVKRTGEKVFLECVQDMDHENMFWYRQDPGLGLRLIYFSYDVKMKEKGDIPEGYSVSREKKERFSLILESASTNQTSMYLCASSESGTYTGELFFGEGSRLTVL.

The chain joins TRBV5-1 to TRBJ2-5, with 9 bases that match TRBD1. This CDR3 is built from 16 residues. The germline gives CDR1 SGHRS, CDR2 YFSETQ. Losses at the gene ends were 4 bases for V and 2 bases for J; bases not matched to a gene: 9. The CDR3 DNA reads TGCGCCAGCAGCGCCTCGACAGGGGGGGTACAAGAGACCCAGTACTTC. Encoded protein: CASSASTGGVQETQYF.

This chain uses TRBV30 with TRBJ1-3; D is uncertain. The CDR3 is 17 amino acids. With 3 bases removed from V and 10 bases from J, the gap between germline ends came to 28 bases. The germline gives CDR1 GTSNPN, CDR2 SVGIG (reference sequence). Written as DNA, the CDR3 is TGTGCCTGGAGCCAGCCAGTGGGCTCACAAACCCCCGGAACCATATATTTT. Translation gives CAWSQPVGSQTPGTIYF.

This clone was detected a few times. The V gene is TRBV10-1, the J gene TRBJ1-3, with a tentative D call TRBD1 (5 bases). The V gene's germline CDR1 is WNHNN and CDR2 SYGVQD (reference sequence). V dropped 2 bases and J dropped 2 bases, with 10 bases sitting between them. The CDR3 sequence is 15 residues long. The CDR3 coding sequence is TGCGCCAGCAGTGAGGGAGGGACGGCTGGAAACACCATATATTTT. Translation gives CASSEGGTAGNTIYF.

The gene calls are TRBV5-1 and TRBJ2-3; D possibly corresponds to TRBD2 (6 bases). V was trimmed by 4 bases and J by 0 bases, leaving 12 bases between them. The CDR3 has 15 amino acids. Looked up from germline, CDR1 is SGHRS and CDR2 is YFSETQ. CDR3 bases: TGCGCCAGCAGCCTAGGGACTCTTAGCACAGATACGCAGTATTTT. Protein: CASSLGTLSTDTQYF.

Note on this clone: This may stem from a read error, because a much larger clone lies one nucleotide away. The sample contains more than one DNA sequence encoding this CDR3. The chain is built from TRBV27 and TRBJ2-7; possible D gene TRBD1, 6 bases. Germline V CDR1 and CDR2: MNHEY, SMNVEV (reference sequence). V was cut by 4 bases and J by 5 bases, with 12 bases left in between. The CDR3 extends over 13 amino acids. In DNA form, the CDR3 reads TGTGCCAGCAGTTCGAACAGGGTCCACGAGCAGTACTTC. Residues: CASSSNRVHEQYF.

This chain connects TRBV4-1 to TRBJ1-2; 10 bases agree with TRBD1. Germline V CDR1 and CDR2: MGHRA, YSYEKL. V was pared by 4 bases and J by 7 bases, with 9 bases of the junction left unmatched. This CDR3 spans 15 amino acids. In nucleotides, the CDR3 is TGCGCCAGCAGCCCCCAGACGGGACAGGGGTCTGGCTACACCTTC. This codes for CASSPQTGQGSGYTF.

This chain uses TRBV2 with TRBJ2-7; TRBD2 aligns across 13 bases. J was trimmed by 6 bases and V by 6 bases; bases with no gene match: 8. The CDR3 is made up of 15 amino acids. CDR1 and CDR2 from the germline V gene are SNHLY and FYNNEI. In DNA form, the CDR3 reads TGTGCCAGCAGGACTCGGACTAGCGGGAGAGGCGAGCAGTACTTC. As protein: CASRTRTSGRGEQYF.

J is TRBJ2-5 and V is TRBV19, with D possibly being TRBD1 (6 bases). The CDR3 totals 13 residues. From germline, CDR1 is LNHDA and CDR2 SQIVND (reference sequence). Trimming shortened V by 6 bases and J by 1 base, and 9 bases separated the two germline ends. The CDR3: CASRRRGQETQYF. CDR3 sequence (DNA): TGTGCCAGTAGGCGCAGGGGCCAAGAGACCCAGTACTTC.